This T cell receptor beta chain was profiled in a study of neurological immune-mediated disorders. This clonotype came up many times. Synthesis of cDNA was carried out by template-switch 5'RACE. The reaction used 10-nucleotide random UMIs. TCRdb reprocessed the 5' RACE reads via MiXCR and lists one record per CDR3 protein. The sample lists around 30,000 distinct CDR3 sequences, 1.5% occurring once. The source is a woman in her thirties with multiple sclerosis. Specimen: PBMCs.

CDR3 in amino acids: CATGQGASAFF. DNA for the CDR3: TGTGCTACCGGACAGGGGGCATCAGCTTTCTTT. The J gene is TRBJ1-1, the V gene TRBV6-2 or TRBV6-3; 11 bases fit TRBD1. The CDR3 covers 11 residues. From germline, CDR1 is MNHEY and CDR2 SVGEGT.